This TCR beta chain was retrieved from a study of blood T cells in healthy people across ages. The CDR3 is 15 amino acids. V lost 2 bases and J 2 bases, leaving 15 bases between the germline ends. In germline, CDR1 is SQVTM, CDR2 ANQGSEA. Study-wide results and caveats: Not knowing donor CMV status may have confounded expanded clonotype changes. A roughly linear fall in TCR beta diversity per million T cells was seen with increasing age.

Primed by a sample-barcoded 5' primer and a J-beta primer mix, a second PCR proceeded for about 6 to 12 cycles. Every cDNA molecule carried a tag from a template-switch adaptor bearing 12 random nucleotides. TCRdb independently ran MiXCR on the 5' RACE reads; one entry per CDR3 protein. The profile shows about a million distinct CDR3 sequences, 30% to 40% of them singletons. There are a few counts of this clonotype. Its target is unknown. The sequence came from a man younger than 30 in good health. Sequencing input: blood. The chain carries TRBV29-1 and TRBJ1-1, with D uncertain. The CDR3 nucleotides read TGCAGCGTTGAATTGCCGGGGATCAGTAACACTGAAGCTTTCTTT. It codes for CSVELPGISNTEAFF.